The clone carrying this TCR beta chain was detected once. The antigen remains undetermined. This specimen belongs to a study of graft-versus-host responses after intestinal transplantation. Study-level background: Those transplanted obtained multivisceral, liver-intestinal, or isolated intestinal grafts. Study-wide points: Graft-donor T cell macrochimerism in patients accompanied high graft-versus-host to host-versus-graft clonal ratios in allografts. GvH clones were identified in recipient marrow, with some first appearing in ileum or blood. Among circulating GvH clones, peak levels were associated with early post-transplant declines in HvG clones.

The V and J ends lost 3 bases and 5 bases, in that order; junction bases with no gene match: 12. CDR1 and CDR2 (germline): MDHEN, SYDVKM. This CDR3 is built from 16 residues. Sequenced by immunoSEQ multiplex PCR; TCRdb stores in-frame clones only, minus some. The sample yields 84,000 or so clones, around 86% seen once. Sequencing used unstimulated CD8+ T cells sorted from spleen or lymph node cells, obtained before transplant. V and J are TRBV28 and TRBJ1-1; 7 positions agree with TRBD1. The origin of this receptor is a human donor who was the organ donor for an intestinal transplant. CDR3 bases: TGTGCCAGCAGTTTTCAGGGGGTTGGTCTTGAGACTGAAGCTTTCTTT. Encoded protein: CASSFQGVGLETEAFF. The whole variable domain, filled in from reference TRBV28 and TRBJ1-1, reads DVKVTQSSRYLVKRTGEKVFLECVQDMDHENMFWYRQDPGLGLRLIYFSYDVKMKEKGDIPEGYSVSREKKERFSLILESASTNQTSMYLCASSFQGVGLETEAFFGQGTRLTVV.